These 22 T cell receptor beta chains came from one sample sequenced in a study of T cells in Graves' hyperthyroidism and ophthalmopathy. The source material, RNA transcripts, was used to amplify TCR beta CDR3 regions. HTBI primers drove first-round RT-PCR of the TCR CDR3. TCRdb redid the calling of the multiplex PCR reads with MiXCR, one entry per CDR3 protein. The repertoire holds hundreds of thousands of distinct CDR3 sequences, with 14% as singletons. Sequenced material: blood. The receptors shown here come from a woman between 35 and 50 years old with Graves' hyperthyroidism.

In this sample, this clonotype turned up many times. The J gene is TRBJ2-1, the V gene TRBV7-3; D unresolved. V was pared by 1 base and J by 0 bases, with 13 bases between. The CDR3 runs to 17 residues. Germline CDR1 reads SGHTA; CDR2 reads FQGTGA. CDR3 in DNA: TGTGCCAGCAGCTTAAACGGCTGGTATAGCTCCTACAATGAGCAGTTCTTC. It specifies CASSLNGWYSSYNEQFF.

This clonotype has a count of ten or more. The V and J genes are TRBV12-3 or TRBV12-4 and TRBJ2-5; D not resolved. V was shortened by 3 bases and J by 1 base, with 12 bases between the two germline ends. The CDR3 has 15 residues. This chain's CDR3 is CASSLFALVQETQYF. In DNA form, the CDR3 reads TGTGCCAGCAGTTTGTTCGCGCTGGTCCAAGAGACCCAGTACTTC.

Of note for this clonotype: The germline gene is not matched at one end of the junction; a read error may be the cause. The J gene is TRBJ2-3, the V gene TRBV6-6; D is unclear. CDR3 length equals 12 residues. Germline CDR1 reads MNHNY; CDR2 reads SVGAGI (reference sequence). The CDR3: CACSYSGDTQYF. The CDR3 DNA is TGTGCCTGCAGTTACTCCGGGGATACGCAGTATTTT.

A few counts support this clonotype. The chain is built from TRBV7-9 and TRBJ1-4; no reliable D call. The V end lost 1 base, the J end lost 0 bases, and 9 bases lay between the germline ends. The CDR3 runs to 16 residues. Germline CDR1 and CDR2: SEHNR and FQNEAQ (reference sequence). The chain's CDR3 is CASSLGSVATNEKLFF. Here the CDR3 DNA reads TGTGCCAGCAGCTTAGGGTCGGTTGCAACTAATGAAAAACTGTTTTTT. Using reference TRBV7-9 and TRBJ1-4 for the parts outside the CDR3, the full variable domain is DTGVSQNPRHKITKRGQNVTFRCDPISEHNRLYWYRQTLGQGPEFLTYFQNEAQLEKSRLLSDRFSAERPKGSFSTLEIQRTEQGDSAMYLCASSLGSVATNEKLFFGSGTQLSVL.

This clonotype was counted ten times or more. The chain carries TRBV7-9 and TRBJ2-7, with 9 bases identical to TRBD1. Trimming took 6 bases from V and 6 from J; bases not matched to a gene: 6. Germline V gene lookup returns CDR1 SEHNR and CDR2 FQNEAQ (reference sequence). This CDR3 spans 13 amino acids. CDR3 bases: TGTGCCAGCAGTTCACAGGGGGCTGGCGAGCAGTACTTC. Translated: CASSSQGAGEQYF.

This clonotype was detected many times. The V and J genes are TRBV7-2 and TRBJ2-7; D is possibly TRBD1 or TRBD2 (6 bases each). Trimming took off 1 base at V and 6 bases at J, with 13 bases between the two ends. Germline V gives CDR1 SGHTA, CDR2 FQGNSA. This CDR3 is built from 14 residues. CDR3 in amino acids: CASSLGGVGGEQYF. DNA for the CDR3: TGTGCCAGCAGCTTAGGCGGGGTAGGGGGCGAGCAGTACTTC.

At least ten counts were recorded for this clonotype. V and J are TRBV28 and TRBJ1-1; D may be TRBD1 (5 bases). Germline values: CDR1 MDHEN, CDR2 SYDVKM. Trimming removed 5 bases at V and 0 bases at J, with 13 bases between. The CDR3 loop spans 15 amino acids. The CDR3 coding sequence is TGTGCCAGCAGTCCACGGGACCGAATGAACACTGAAGCTTTCTTT. Amino acids: CASSPRDRMNTEAFF. Using reference TRBV28 and TRBJ1-1 for the parts outside the CDR3, the full variable domain is DVKVTQSSRYLVKRTGEKVFLECVQDMDHENMFWYRQDPGLGLRLIYFSYDVKMKEKGDIPEGYSVSREKKERFSLILESASTNQTSMYLCASSPRDRMNTEAFFGQGTRLTVV.

This clonotype was seen a few times. The chain combines TRBV29-1 with TRBJ1-4; 8 nucleotides line up with TRBD1. Germline values: CDR1 SQVTM, CDR2 ANQGSEA. The trim removed 4 bases at V and 8 bases at J, leaving 6 bases unmatched. This CDR3 is built from 13 residues. The CDR3 spells CSVGRTGNEKLFF. DNA of the CDR3: TGCAGCGTTGGCCGGACAGGGAACGAAAAACTGTTTTTT.

This rearrangement joins TRBV27 to TRBJ1-2, with D possibly matching TRBD1 (5 bases). The CDR3 consists of 12 residues. Trimming took 7 bases from V and 3 from J, leaving 9 bases between them. Germline V CDR1 and CDR2: MNHEY, SMNVEV (reference sequence). The CDR3 loop reads CASTRGYYGYTF. Written as DNA, the CDR3 is TGTGCCAGCACCCGGGGCTACTATGGCTACACCTTC.

This clonotype has ten or more counts. The V gene is TRBV27, the J gene TRBJ2-5, with 7 bases matching TRBD1. Germline V gene sequence: CDR1 MNHEY, CDR2 SMNVEV (reference sequence). There are 14 residues in the CDR3. V lost 1 base, J lost 4 bases, and 3 bases stayed unmatched. The CDR3: CASSLYNRGETQYF. Here the CDR3 DNA reads TGTGCCAGCAGTTTATATAACAGGGGAGAGACCCAGTACTTC.

The chain links TRBV29-1 to TRBJ2-1; D unclear. Germline CDR1 is SQVTM and CDR2 is ANQGSEA. CDR3 length equals 11 residues. Trimming took off 4 bases at V and 8 bases at J, with 9 bases between the two ends. CDR3 in amino acids: CSVGVLDEQFF. The CDR3 nucleotides are TGCAGCGTTGGAGTCTTAGATGAGCAGTTCTTC.

The chain couples TRBV6-1 to TRBJ2-7; D may be TRBD2 (5 bases). Germline V lookup: CDR1 MNHNS, CDR2 SASEGT. The CDR3 covers 17 residues. V gave up 4 bases and J gave up 4 bases, with 23 bases separating them. The CDR3 loop reads CASSVTPLSGGRYEQYF. The CDR3 DNA follows: TGTGCCAGCAGTGTAACTCCCCTTTCCGGAGGTCGGTACGAGCAGTACTTC.

The sample holds a few counts of this clonotype. The chain has TRBV6-5 and TRBJ2-2; 7 nucleotides match TRBD1. Losses at the gene ends were 10 bases for V and 4 bases for J; bases not matched to a gene: 12. This CDR3 is built from 15 residues. Germline V CDR1 and CDR2: MNHEY, SVGAGI. CDR3: CAINEQGPSTGELFF. The DNA for the CDR3 is TGTGCCATAAACGAACAGGGGCCGAGCACCGGGGAGCTGTTTTTT.

This clonotype has ten or more counts. The chain links TRBV6-1 to TRBJ1-1, with 8 bases fitting TRBD1. CDR1 is MNHNS and CDR2 is SASEGT in the germline V gene. The CDR3 totals 12 residues. Trimming cost V 6 bases and J 8 bases; bases outside gene matches: 5. The CDR3, as DNA: TGTGCCAGCAGGAGCCGGGACAGGGAAGCTTTCTTT. It translates to CASRSRDREAFF.

The chain combines TRBV6-1 with TRBJ1-1, with D possibly being TRBD1 (6 bases). V gave up 5 bases and J gave up 0 bases, with 13 bases separating them. The CDR3 runs 15 residues. The germline V gene has CDR1 MNHNS and CDR2 SASEGT. The DNA for the CDR3 is TGTGCCAGCAGTTGGTCAGGGGTAATGAACACTGAAGCTTTCTTT. It codes for CASSWSGVMNTEAFF.

The V gene is TRBV11-2, the J gene TRBJ2-3; D may be TRBD2 (6 bases). The germline V gene has CDR1 SGHAT and CDR2 FQNNGV. The CDR3 runs 15 residues. Trimming removed 2 bases from V and 4 bases from J, with 13 bases in between. CDR3 loop: CASSLRRGGSDTQYF. DNA of the CDR3: TGTGCCAGCAGCTTACGGAGGGGAGGCTCAGATACGCAGTATTTT.

This clonotype was recorded many times. V gene TRBV6-1 combines with J gene TRBJ2-7, with TRBD2 as a possible D gene (5 bases). Germline V gene data show CDR1 as MNHNS and CDR2 as SASEGT. The CDR3 runs 16 residues. The V gene lost 4 bases and the J gene lost 2 bases, with 18 bases spanning the gap. The CDR3 protein is CASSAPAQRTAYEQYF. The CDR3, as DNA: TGTGCCAGCAGTGCTCCCGCCCAGCGGACCGCCTACGAGCAGTACTTC.

This clonotype was observed at least ten times. This chain joins TRBV6-1 and TRBJ1-1; a weak D match, TRBD1 (6 bases). CDR1 MNHNS and CDR2 SASEGT come from the germline V gene. This CDR3 is built from 13 residues. Between the trimmed V and J ends, which lost 5 bases and 5 bases, there was a span of 12 bases. Here the CDR3 reads CASSTRTATEAFF. In nucleotides, the CDR3 is TGTGCCAGCAGTACCCGGACAGCTACTGAAGCTTTCTTT.

This clonotype was observed at least ten times. The chain joins TRBV7-2 to TRBJ2-5; D is ambiguous. The CDR3 sequence is 16 residues long. CDR1 is SGHTA and CDR2 is FQGNSA in the germline V gene. Trimming shortened V by 2 bases and J by 1 base, and 14 bases separated the two germline ends. The CDR3 loop reads CASSLTAQTTQETQYF. CDR3 bases: TGTGCCAGCAGCTTAACCGCCCAGACCACCCAAGAGACCCAGTACTTC.

This clonotype was picked up many times. The chain recombines TRBV10-3 with TRBJ2-7, with a possible D match to TRBD1 (6 bases). V dropped 4 bases and J dropped 5 bases, with 15 bases sitting between them. This CDR3 has 14 amino acids. Germline assignment: CDR1 ENHRY and CDR2 SYGVKD. CDR3 in amino acids: CAISGASRGDEQYF. As DNA, the CDR3 is TGTGCCATCAGTGGAGCCTCCAGGGGTGACGAGCAGTACTTC.

This clonotype was recorded many times. This sequence joins TRBV12-3 or TRBV12-4 and TRBJ2-7, with 10 positions matching TRBD1. This CDR3 is built from 16 residues. V trimming: 5 bases; J trimming: 2 bases; junction bases outside the gene matches: 9. In nucleotides, the CDR3 is TGTGCCAGCAGTCCCTGGACAGGGGGTTCCACCTACGAGCAGTACTTC. Its translation: CASSPWTGGSTYEQYF.

The table lists this clonotype with many counts. This chain joins TRBV2 and TRBJ2-5, with a tentative D call TRBD2 (5 bases). Germline V gene sequence: CDR1 SNHLY, CDR2 FYNNEI. The CDR3 is 14 amino acids. Trimming pared 7 bases from V and 4 bases from J, leaving 16 bases between. CDR3: CASTSSLATETQYF. The CDR3 DNA is TGTGCCAGCACTAGTTCCCTAGCTACAGAGACCCAGTACTTC.